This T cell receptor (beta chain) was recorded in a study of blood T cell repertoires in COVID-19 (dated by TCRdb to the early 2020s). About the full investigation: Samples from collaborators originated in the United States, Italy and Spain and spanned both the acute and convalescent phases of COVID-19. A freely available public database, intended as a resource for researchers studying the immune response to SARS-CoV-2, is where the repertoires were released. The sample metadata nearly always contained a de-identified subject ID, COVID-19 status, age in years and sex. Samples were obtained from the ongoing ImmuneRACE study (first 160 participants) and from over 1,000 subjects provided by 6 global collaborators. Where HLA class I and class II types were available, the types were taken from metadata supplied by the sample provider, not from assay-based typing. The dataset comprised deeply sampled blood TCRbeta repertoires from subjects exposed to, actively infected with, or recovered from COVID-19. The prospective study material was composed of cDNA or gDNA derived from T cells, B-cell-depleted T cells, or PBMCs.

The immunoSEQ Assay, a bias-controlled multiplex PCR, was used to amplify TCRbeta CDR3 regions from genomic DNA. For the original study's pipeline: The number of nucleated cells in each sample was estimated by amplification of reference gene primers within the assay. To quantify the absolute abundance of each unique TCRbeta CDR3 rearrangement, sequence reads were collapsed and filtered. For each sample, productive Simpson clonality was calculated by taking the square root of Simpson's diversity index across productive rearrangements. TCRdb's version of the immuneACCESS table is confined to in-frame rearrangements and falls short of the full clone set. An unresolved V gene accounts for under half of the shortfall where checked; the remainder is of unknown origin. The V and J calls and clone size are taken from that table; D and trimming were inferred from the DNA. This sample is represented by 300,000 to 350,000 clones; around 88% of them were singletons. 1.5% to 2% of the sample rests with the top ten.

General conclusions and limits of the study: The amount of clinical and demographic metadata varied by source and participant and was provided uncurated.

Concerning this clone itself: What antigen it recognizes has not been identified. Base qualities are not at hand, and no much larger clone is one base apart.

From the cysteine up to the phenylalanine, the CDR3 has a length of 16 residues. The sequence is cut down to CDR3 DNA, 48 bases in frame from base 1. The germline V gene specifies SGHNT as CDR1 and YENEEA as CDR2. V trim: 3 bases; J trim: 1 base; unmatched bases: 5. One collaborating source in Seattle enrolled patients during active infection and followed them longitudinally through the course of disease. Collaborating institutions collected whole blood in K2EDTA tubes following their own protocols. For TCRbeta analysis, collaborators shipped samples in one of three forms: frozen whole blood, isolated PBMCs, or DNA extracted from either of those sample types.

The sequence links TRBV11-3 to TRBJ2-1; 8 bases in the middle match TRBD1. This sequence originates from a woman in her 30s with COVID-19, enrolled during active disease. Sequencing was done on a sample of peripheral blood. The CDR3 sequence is CASSFYRGISYNEQFF. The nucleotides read TGTGCCAGCAGCTTCTACAGGGGGATTTCCTACAATGAGCAGTTCTTC.